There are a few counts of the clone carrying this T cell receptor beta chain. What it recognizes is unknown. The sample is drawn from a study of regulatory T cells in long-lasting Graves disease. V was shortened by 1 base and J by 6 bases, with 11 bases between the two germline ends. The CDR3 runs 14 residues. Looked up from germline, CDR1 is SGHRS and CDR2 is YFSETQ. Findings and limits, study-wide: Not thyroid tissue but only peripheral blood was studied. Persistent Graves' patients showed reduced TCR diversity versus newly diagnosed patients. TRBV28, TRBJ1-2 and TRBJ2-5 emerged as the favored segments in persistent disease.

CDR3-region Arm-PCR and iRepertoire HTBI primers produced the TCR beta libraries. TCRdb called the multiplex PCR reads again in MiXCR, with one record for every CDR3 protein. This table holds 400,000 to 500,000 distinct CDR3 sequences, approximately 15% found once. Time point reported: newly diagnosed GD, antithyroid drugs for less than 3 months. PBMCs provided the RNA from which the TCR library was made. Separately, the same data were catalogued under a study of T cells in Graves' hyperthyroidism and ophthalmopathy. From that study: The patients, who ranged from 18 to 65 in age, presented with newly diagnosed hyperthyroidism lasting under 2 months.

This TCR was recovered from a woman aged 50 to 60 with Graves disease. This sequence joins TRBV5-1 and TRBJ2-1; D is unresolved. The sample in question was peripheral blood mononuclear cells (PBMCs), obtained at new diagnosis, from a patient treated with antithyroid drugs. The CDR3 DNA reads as TGCGCCAGCAGCTTGTCTGCCAGCCCCAATGAGCAGTTCTTC. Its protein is CASSLSASPNEQFF. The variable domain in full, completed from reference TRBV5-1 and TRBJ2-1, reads KAGVTQTPRYLIKTRGQQVTLSCSPISGHRSVSWYQQTPGQGLQFLFEYFSETQRNKGNFPGRFSGRQFSNSRSEMNVSTLELGDSALYLCASSLSASPNEQFFGPGTRLTVL.